The rows below give T cell receptor beta chains drawn from one sample of a study of blood T cell repertoires in COVID-19. TCRdb's table, derived via immunoSEQ multiplex PCR, lists solely in-frame clones and lacks some. The repertoire holds about 380,000 clones, 85% seen once, with 3% to 4.5% in the top ten. Sequencing was done on a sample of peripheral blood. These receptor sequences come from a woman aged 18-29 years with acute or convalescent COVID-19. The CDR3 runs from the conserved cysteine through the conserved F or W. The D gene is left open where the match is weak. Expanded clones get a size class; other rows say once, few or many, or leave the size out.

clone_size j_call v_call d_call cdr3_nt cdr3_aa
once TRBJ1-5 TRBV28 - TGTGCCAGCGCCCCGGGACAAGCATATCAGCCCCAGCATTTT CASAPGQAYQPQHF
- TRBJ1-1 TRBV9 TRBD1 TGTGCCAGCAGCGCGGACAGGGCGGGCACTGAAGCTTTCTTT CASSADRAGTEAFF
- TRBJ1-1 TRBV5-1 - TGCGCCAGCAGCAAGGACAGTAACATGAACACTGAAGCTTTCTTT CASSKDSNMNTEAFF
- TRBJ2-2 TRBV6-5 - TGTGCCAGCAGTAATGACAGCCCGAACACCGGGGAGCTGTTTTTT CASSNDSPNTGELFF
- TRBJ1-1 TRBV10-3 TRBD1 TGTGCCATCAGTACTAGGACAGGGGGCGAGGACACTGAAGCTTTCTTT CAISTRTGGEDTEAFF
- TRBJ2-3 TRBV27 - TGTGCCAGCAGTGGCTCACTACCGTACACAGATACGCAGTATTTT CASSGSLPYTDTQYF
- TRBJ2-7 TRBV27 TRBD1 TGTGCCAGCAGTCCCGGACAGGGCCCCTCCTACGAGCAGTACTTC CASSPGQGPSYEQYF
- TRBJ2-1 TRBV5-1 - TGCGCCAGCAGCTTGAGGCTGGGCTACTCCTACAATGAGCAGTTCTTC CASSLRLGYSYNEQFF
- TRBJ2-3 TRBV6-4 TRBD1 TGTGCCAGCAGTGAAGGGGGCGCGGGCACAGATACGCAGTATTTT CASSEGGAGTDTQYF
- TRBJ2-2 TRBV27 TRBD2 TGTGCCAGCAGTTTTAGCGGGAGCACGAACACCGGGGAGCTGTTTTTT CASSFSGSTNTGELFF
- TRBJ1-4 TRBV15 TRBD1 TGTGCCACCAGCAGAGAGCCGGGACAGTATAATGAAAAACTGTTTTTT CATSREPGQYNEKLFF
- TRBJ1-4 TRBV5-1 - TGCGCCAGCAGCGCCCTCTACGGGGAAAAACTGTTTTTT CASSALYGEKLFF
- TRBJ2-7 TRBV2 TRBD1 TGTGCCAGCGTCGGGACAGGATCACGGGAGCAGTACTTC CASVGTGSREQYF
- TRBJ2-7 TRBV6-1 - TGTGCCAGCAGTGAAGGTTTTGGCAGTTCCGAGCAGTACTTC CASSEGFGSSEQYF
- TRBJ1-2 TRBV5-1 TRBD1 TGCGCCAGCAGCTTGGTAGCAGGGGGCGATGGCTACACCTTC CASSLVAGGDGYTF
few TRBJ2-2 TRBV19 - TGTGCCAGTAGCCACGGAGGTGAGGAGCTGTTTTTT CASSHGGEELFF
- TRBJ1-1 TRBV5-4 - TGTGCCAGCAGCTTGACCGGGACTGAAGCTTTCTTT CASSLTGTEAFF
- TRBJ2-3 TRBV6-5 - TGTGCCAGCAGCGGGAAGCCCGGCGAGGCAGATACGCAGTATTTT CASSGKPGEADTQYF
- TRBJ2-4 TRBV7-2 TRBD2 TGTGCCAGCAGCTTGTCGGGGGGTTTGTACAAAAACATTCAGTACTTC CASSLSGGLYKNIQYF
- TRBJ1-1 TRBV19 TRBD1 TGTGCCAGTAGTACCCGCACCCCGAGACAGGGAACTGAAGCTTTCTTT CASSTRTPRQGTEAFF
- TRBJ2-7 TRBV27 - TGTGCCAGCAGTTTAAAAGGGGACACGAGCTCCTACGAGCAGTACTTC CASSLKGDTSSYEQYF
- TRBJ2-4 TRBV4-2 - TGTGCCAGCAGCCATGTTCCCGTCATTCTAGGCCAAAACATTCAGTACTTC CASSHVPVILGQNIQYF
- TRBJ1-1 TRBV30 - TGTGCTTTCCGGACTCTGGAAGCTTTCTTT CAFRTLEAFF
- TRBJ1-3 TRBV4-1 - TGCGCCAGCAGCCCAACTCAAGTCTCTGGAAACACCATATATTTT CASSPTQVSGNTIYF
once TRBJ1-5 TRBV24-1 - TGTGCCACCAGTCAGGGGTCGAGCCAGCCCCAGCATTTT CATSQGSSQPQHF
- TRBJ1-5 TRBV19 TRBD1 TGTGCCAGCCGGACAGGGAATCAGCCCCAGCATTTT CASRTGNQPQHF
- TRBJ1-4 TRBV29-1 - TGCAGCGTTTACTACTCAACTAATGAAAAACTGTTTTTT CSVYYSTNEKLFF
- TRBJ2-3 TRBV10-2 - TGCGCCAGCAGTGACCCGGTAGCAGGGGCCACAGATACGCAGTATTTT CASSDPVAGATDTQYF
- TRBJ1-2 TRBV2 - TGTGCCAGCTTCCGGGTTACTATTAACTATGGCTACACCTTC CASFRVTINYGYTF
- TRBJ2-3 TRBV9 - TGTGCCAGCAGCGTAGGAGGCACAGATACGCAGTATTTT CASSVGGTDTQYF